A selection of T cell receptor beta chains follows, all from one sample in a study of beta chain features in type 1 diabetes. Measured with immunoSEQ multiplex PCR; TCRdb has only the in-frame clones, and not every one. The sample consists of under 550,000 clones, more than 9.5% of them appearing once. The source material was naive CD4+ T cells from blood. Every receptor here comes from a woman aged 18-29 years in good health. Both conserved end residues are part of each CDR3. Fields, in order: D gene, clone size, V gene, J gene, CDR3 DNA, CDR3 protein. The D gene is left open where the match is weak. Part of the rows lack a size; the others show once, few, many or a class for expanded clones.

D gene: .
clone size: few
V gene: TRBV29-1
J gene: TRBJ1-2
CDR3 DNA: TGCAGCGTTGTGGTCCGAGCTAACTATGGCTACACCTTC
CDR3 protein: CSVVVRANYGYTF

D gene: TRBD1
clone size: few
V gene: TRBV29-1
J gene: TRBJ1-3
CDR3 DNA: TGCAGCGTCAACCCCGGGACAGGCGGCGGAAACACCATATATTTT
CDR3 protein: CSVNPGTGGGNTIYF

D gene: .
clone size: .
V gene: TRBV9
J gene: TRBJ1-2
CDR3 DNA: TGTGCCAGCAGCCTAAGTAGGGTGGCAGGAAAGTATGGCTACACCTTC
CDR3 protein: CASSLSRVAGKYGYTF

D gene: .
clone size: few
V gene: TRBV14
J gene: TRBJ2-6
CDR3 DNA: TGTGCCAGCAGCCAACTTACCGGTACCTCTGGGGCCAACGTCCTGACTTTC
CDR3 protein: CASSQLTGTSGANVLTF

D gene: .
clone size: few
V gene: TRBV29-1
J gene: TRBJ2-3
CDR3 DNA: TGCAGCGTCGACACCACAGATACGCAGTATTTT
CDR3 protein: CSVDTTDTQYF

D gene: TRBD2
clone size: few
V gene: TRBV9
J gene: TRBJ2-1
CDR3 DNA: TGTGCCAGCAGCGTAGCGAGCGGGGGCCCTATGATGGATGAGCAGTTCTTC
CDR3 protein: CASSVASGGPMMDEQFF

D gene: .
clone size: .
V gene: TRBV10-3
J gene: TRBJ2-7
CDR3 DNA: TGTGCCATCAGTGAGTCGTTGAACTTAATCCACGAGCAGTACTTC
CDR3 protein: CAISESLNLIHEQYF

D gene: TRBD2
clone size: few
V gene: TRBV5-4
J gene: TRBJ2-7
CDR3 DNA: TGTGCCAGCAGCTTGGTCCGACTAGCGGGAGTAGGGTACGAGCAGTACTTC
CDR3 protein: CASSLVRLAGVGYEQYF

D gene: .
clone size: .
V gene: TRBV29-1
J gene: TRBJ1-1
CDR3 DNA: TGCAGCGCGAAGGATTTGAACACTGAAGCTTTCTTT
CDR3 protein: CSAKDLNTEAFF

D gene: TRBD1
clone size: few
V gene: TRBV4-1
J gene: TRBJ2-3
CDR3 DNA: TGCGCCAGCAGCCAGATCGGACAGGCTACTGGTACGCAGTATTTT
CDR3 protein: CASSQIGQATGTQYF

D gene: TRBD1
clone size: few
V gene: TRBV29-1
J gene: TRBJ1-3
CDR3 DNA: TGCAGCGTGGGACAGGGCCGGAGTGGAAACACCATATATTTT
CDR3 protein: CSVGQGRSGNTIYF

D gene: .
clone size: few
V gene: TRBV14
J gene: TRBJ1-3
CDR3 DNA: TGTGCCAGCAGATACAGCTCTGGAAACACCATATATTTT
CDR3 protein: CASRYSSGNTIYF